These T cell receptor beta chains were read from a single sample in a study of human T cells and chemical hapten exposure. TCRdb recomputed calls from the RACE reads with MiXCR, one row per CDR3 protein. The data contain tens of thousands of distinct CDR3 sequences, about 11% of them singletons. Material: whole blood, obtained in connection with sensitization to the hapten diphenylcyclopropenone (DPC). The receptors here all came from a woman aged 60-75 years with alopecia areata. Some clones in this sample may be carry-over from other donors' samples. Both conserved end residues are part of each CDR3. Each record gives: CDR3 protein, CDR3 DNA, V gene, clone size, J gene, D gene. A D gene is named only where the DNA matches it firmly. Part of the rows lack a size; the others show once, few, many or a class for expanded clones.

CASQARQGLEEQYF TGTGCCAGTCAAGCCCGACAGGGGCTCGAGGAGCAGTACTTC TRBV19 - TRBJ2-7 TRBD1
CASSSDRDRRLALHF TGCGCCAGCAGCTCCGACCGGGACAGGCGGTTAGCCCTCCACTTT TRBV5-1 few TRBJ1-6 TRBD1
CASRLEDNQPQHF TGTGCCAGTAGGCTCGAGGACAATCAGCCCCAGCATTTT TRBV2 few TRBJ1-5 -
CSASRQEGSEAFF TGCAGTGCTAGTAGACAGGAGGGGTCTGAAGCTTTCTTT TRBV20-1 many TRBJ1-1 -
CASSQDGTGDDQPQHF TGTGCCAGCAGCCAAGATGGGACAGGGGATGATCAGCCCCAGCATTTT TRBV4-2 few TRBJ1-5 TRBD1
CASSYGGAGHNEQFF TGTGCCAGCAGTTACGGCGGGGCAGGACACAATGAGCAGTTCTTC TRBV6-2/TRBV6-3 - TRBJ2-1 -
CATSRDLQGAHETQYF TGTGCCACCAGCAGAGATCTCCAGGGGGCGCATGAGACCCAGTACTTC TRBV15 few TRBJ2-5 TRBD1
CASSLAWGYTDTQYF TGCGCCAGCAGCTTGGCATGGGGATACACAGATACGCAGTATTTT TRBV5-1 many TRBJ2-3 -
CASSHRSDPSTDTQYF TGTGCCAGCAGCCACAGGTCCGACCCTAGCACAGATACGCAGTATTTT TRBV7-9 medium-sized TRBJ2-3 -
CASSLELNNEQFF TGTGCCAGCAGCTTGGAGCTCAACAATGAGCAGTTCTTC TRBV5-4 few TRBJ2-1 -
CSVVGTGSNQPQHF TGCAGCGTTGTTGGGACAGGGAGCAATCAGCCCCAGCATTTT TRBV29-1 few TRBJ1-5 TRBD1
CASRPTRVGNTEAFF TGTGCCAGCCGCCCGACTCGAGTCGGAAACACTGAAGCTTTCTTT TRBV6-2/TRBV6-3 few TRBJ1-1 -
CASRPGGPYEQYF TGTGCCAGCAGGCCGGGGGGGCCCTACGAGCAGTACTTC TRBV6-5 many TRBJ2-7 TRBD2
CSVDEGLANGHTF TGCAGCGTTGACGAGGGGTTGGCGAATGGCCACACCTTC TRBV29-1 - TRBJ1-2 -
CASSYAWSQANTGELFF TGTGCCAGCAGTTACGCGTGGAGCCAGGCGAACACCGGGGAGCTGTTTTTT TRBV6-5 few TRBJ2-2 -
CSAHDRGSGYTF TGCAGTGCTCATGACAGGGGGAGCGGCTACACCTTC TRBV20-1 many TRBJ1-2 TRBD1
CASSLVSTGGLYGYTF TGTGCCAGCAGCTTAGTTTCGACTGGGGGTTTATATGGCTACACCTTC TRBV7-6 many TRBJ1-2 -
CASSHERLALGAKTQYF TGCGCCAGCAGCCATGAAAGACTAGCTCTTGGGGCGAAGACCCAGTACTTC TRBV4-1 many TRBJ2-5 TRBD2
CASRSGVGREQFF TGTGCCAGCAGATCTGGGGTGGGGAGGGAGCAGTTCTTC TRBV5-8 - TRBJ2-1 -
CSVEETAPGTFF TGCAGCGTTGAAGAAACGGCCCCTGGTACGTTCTTC TRBV29-1 many TRBJ2-1 -
CASRISYEQYF TGTGCCAGCAGGATCTCCTACGAGCAGTACTTC TRBV2 - TRBJ2-7 -
CASSLKFPDSTYEQYF TGTGCCAGCAGCTTGAAATTTCCGGACAGCACCTACGAGCAGTACTTC TRBV5-5 many TRBJ2-7 -
CSVVKADISQAFF TGCAGCGTTGTAAAGGCTGACATTTCACAAGCTTTCTTT TRBV29-1 many TRBJ1-1 -
CASSILGPRGANIQYF TGCGCCAGCAGTATCCTCGGACCGAGAGGGGCCAACATTCAGTACTTC TRBV5-1 few TRBJ2-4 -
CASSKGRGGLSNQPQHF TGTGCCAGCAGCAAAGGACGTGGAGGGCTTAGCAATCAGCCCCAGCATTTT TRBV21-1 - TRBJ1-5 -
CASSPESSYEQYF TGTGCCAGCTCACCCGAGAGCTCCTACGAGCAGTACTTC TRBV18 - TRBJ2-7 -
CSARGFGEPQHF TGCAGTGCTAGAGGGTTTGGGGAGCCCCAGCATTTT TRBV20-1 - TRBJ1-5 -
CASTGPGDSPLHF TGTGCCAGCACCGGACCCGGCGATTCACCCCTCCACTTT TRBV27 many TRBJ1-6 -
CASSFSGGAGNEQFF TGTGCCAGCAGCTTTAGCGGGGGGGCCGGGAATGAGCAGTTCTTC TRBV7-2 many TRBJ2-1 TRBD2
CASSLGQGLLF TGTGCCAGCAGTTTAGGGCAGGGGTTGCTTTTT TRBV12-3/TRBV12-4 few TRBJ1-5 -
CASSLEDRSYGYTF TGTGCCAGCAGCCTTGAGGACAGATCCTATGGCTACACCTTC TRBV3-1 few TRBJ1-2 -